This paragraph reports one T cell receptor (beta chain). Which antigen it targets is not known. Nothing much larger sits one base from this clone, and base qualities are not available. The data stem from a study of blood T cell repertoires in COVID-19 (dated by TCRdb to 2018 to 2020). Background for the entire study: Samples from collaborators originated in the United States, Italy and Spain and spanned both the acute and convalescent phases of COVID-19. The material from the prospective study consisted of cDNA or gDNA derived from T cells, B-cell-depleted T cells, or PBMCs. Deeply sampled blood TCRbeta repertoires from subjects exposed to, actively infected with, or recovered from COVID-19 were included in the dataset. The repertoires were made available in a free public database intended to serve as a resource for research on the immune response to SARS-CoV-2. The samples were drawn from the first 160 participants of the ongoing ImmuneRACE study and from roughly 1,300 subjects provided by 6 global collaborators. A de-identified subject ID, COVID-19 status, age in years and sex were almost always included in the sample metadata. Where HLA class I and class II types were available, the types were taken from metadata supplied by the sample provider, not from assay-based typing. What the study reported, not specific to this receptor: The amount of clinical and demographic metadata varied by source and participant and was provided uncurated.

One collaborating source in Seattle enrolled patients while the patients were actively infected and followed the patients over time throughout the course of disease. Whole blood was collected in K2EDTA tubes by collaborating institutions according to the institutions' own protocols. For TCRbeta analysis, collaborator samples were shipped as frozen whole blood, as isolated PBMCs, or as DNA extracted from either sample type. Spanning cysteine to phenylalanine, the CDR3 consists of 15 amino acids. The entry retains the CDR3 DNA only, 45 bases that are in frame from base 1. The CDR1 and CDR2 encoded by the germline V gene are SGHAT and FQNNGV. Unmatched junction bases come to 4, with V trimmed by 5 bases and J by 0 bases. The immunoSEQ Assay, a bias-controlled multiplex PCR, was used to amplify TCRbeta CDR3 regions from genomic DNA. As for the authors' bioinformatics: Within the assay, amplification of reference gene primers was used to estimate how many nucleated cells each sample contained. Sequence reads were collapsed and filtered to measure the absolute abundance of every unique TCRbeta CDR3 rearrangement. For each sample, productive Simpson clonality was calculated as the square root of Simpson's diversity index across productive rearrangements. TCRdb took this table from immuneACCESS and kept in-frame rearrangements with V and J called. Such tables lack part of the clones; where checked against another copy, unresolved V genes explain under half of the gap, and the rest is unexplained. D and trimming were read from the DNA, whereas the V and J calls and clone size are those reported in that table. Across this sample there are about 160,000 clones, with approximately 90% seen only once. The ten largest clones take up around 10% of the sample.

Recombination linked TRBV11-2 to TRBJ2-4; 7 of the junction bases match TRBD1. Sequenced: peripheral blood. The TCR sequence derives from a woman in her seventies with COVID-19, enrolled during active disease. The DNA sequence follows: TGTGCCAGCAGCAGGGACAGATTAGCCAAAAACATTCAGTACTTC. Its translation reads: CASSRDRLAKNIQYF.